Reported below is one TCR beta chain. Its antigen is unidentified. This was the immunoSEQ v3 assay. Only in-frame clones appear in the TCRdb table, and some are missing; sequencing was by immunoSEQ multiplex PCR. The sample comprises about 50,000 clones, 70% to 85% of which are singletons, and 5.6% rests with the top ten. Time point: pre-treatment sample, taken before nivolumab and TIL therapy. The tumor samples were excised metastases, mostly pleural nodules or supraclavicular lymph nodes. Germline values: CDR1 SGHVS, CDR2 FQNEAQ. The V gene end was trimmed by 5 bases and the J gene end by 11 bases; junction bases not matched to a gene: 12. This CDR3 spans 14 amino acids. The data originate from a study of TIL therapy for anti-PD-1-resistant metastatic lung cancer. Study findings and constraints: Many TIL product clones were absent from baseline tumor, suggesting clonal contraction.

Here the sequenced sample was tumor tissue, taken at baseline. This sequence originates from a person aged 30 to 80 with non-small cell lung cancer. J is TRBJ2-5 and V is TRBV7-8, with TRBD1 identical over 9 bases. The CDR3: CASSLPGQGRLQYF. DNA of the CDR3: TGTGCCAGCAGCCTGCCGGGACAGGGAAGGCTTCAGTACTTC.